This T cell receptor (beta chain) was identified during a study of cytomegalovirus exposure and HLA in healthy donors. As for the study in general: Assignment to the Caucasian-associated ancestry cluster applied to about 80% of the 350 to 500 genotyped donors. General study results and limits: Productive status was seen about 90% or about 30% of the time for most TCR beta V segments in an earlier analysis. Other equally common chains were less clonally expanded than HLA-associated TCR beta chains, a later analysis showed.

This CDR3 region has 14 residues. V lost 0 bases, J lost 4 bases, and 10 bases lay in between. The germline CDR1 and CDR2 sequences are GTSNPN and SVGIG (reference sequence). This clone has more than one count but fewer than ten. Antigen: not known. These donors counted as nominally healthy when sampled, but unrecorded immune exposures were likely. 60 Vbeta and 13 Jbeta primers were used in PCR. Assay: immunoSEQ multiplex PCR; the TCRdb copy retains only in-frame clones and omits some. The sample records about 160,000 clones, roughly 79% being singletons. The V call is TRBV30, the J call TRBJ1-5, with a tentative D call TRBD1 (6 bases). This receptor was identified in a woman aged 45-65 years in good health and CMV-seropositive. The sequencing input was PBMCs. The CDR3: CAWSVRQGNQPQHF. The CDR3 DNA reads TGTGCCTGGAGTGTACGGCAGGGGAATCAGCCCCAGCATTTT.